The 21 T cell receptor beta chains below were found in one sample sequenced in a study of shared clonotypes between healthy human individuals. Repertoires were generated with immunoSEQ multiplex PCR, while TCRdb's copy carries only in-frame clones and drops some. The sample shows roughly 680,000 clones, roughly 72% of them seen only once. Sequences were obtained from memory CD4+ T cells sorted from blood. Documented subset: CD45RA-negative fraction. Receptors originate from a woman aged 25 to 39 in good health.

The V gene is TRBV5-4, the J gene TRBJ2-2; no clear D. The ends were cut back, 3 bases at V and 6 bases at J, with 15 bases in the middle. CDR3 length: 15 residues. Germline CDR1 is SGHNT and CDR2 is YYREEE (reference sequence). The DNA for the CDR3 is TGTGCCAGCAGCTCTAGACAAGAGGTGTCCGGGGAGCTGTTTTTT. It specifies CASSSRQEVSGELFF.

The chain uses TRBV5-1 and TRBJ2-6, with a weak D call TRBD2 (6 bases). This CDR3 has 17 residues. CDR1 is SGHRS and CDR2 is YFSETQ in the germline V gene. V lost 4 bases and J 3 bases, leaving 17 bases between the germline ends. CDR3 region: CASSLAGTSLGANVLTF. CDR3 nucleotides: TGCGCCAGCAGCCTCGCCGGGACTTCTCTTGGGGCCAACGTCCTGACTTTC.

The V call is TRBV9, the J call TRBJ1-1; tentatively, D is TRBD1 (6 bases). The V and J ends lost 0 bases and 1 base respectively, with 10 bases between them. This CDR3 comprises 15 residues. The germline gives CDR1 SGDLS, CDR2 YYNGEE. Written as DNA, the CDR3 is TGTGCCAGCAGCGTAGTAACAGGGCGGAACACTGAAGCTTTCTTT. As protein: CASSVVTGRNTEAFF. Looking up the rest from reference TRBV9 and TRBJ1-1 gives the full variable domain: DSGVTQTPKHLITATGQRVTLRCSPRSGDLSVYWYQQSLDQGLQFLIQYYNGEERAKGNILERFSAQQFPDLHSELNLSSLELGDSALYFCASSVVTGRNTEAFFGQGTRLTVV.

A word on this clone: Germline and junction disagree at one end, which may indicate a read error. V usage is TRBV9 and J usage is TRBJ1-5, with 11 bases identical to TRBD1. The CDR3 sequence is 12 residues long. Germline values: CDR1 SGDLS, CDR2 YYNGEE. The CDR3 loop reads CASSAGTGGSYF. CDR3 DNA sequence: TGTGCCAGCAGCGCGGGGACAGGGGGGTCGTATTTT.

DNA for the CDR3: TGTGCCAGCAGCTTAGACACCTCTGGAAACACCATATATTTT. It encodes CASSLDTSGNTIYF. The chain is built from TRBV5-4 and TRBJ1-3; D remains ambiguous. The CDR3 has 14 residues. Trimming removed 2 bases from V and 0 bases from J, with 6 bases in between. Germline CDR1 reads SGHNT; CDR2 reads YYREEE (reference sequence).

The chain combines TRBV16 with TRBJ2-2; D ambiguous. The CDR3 loop spans 16 amino acids. V shed 0 bases and J shed 2 bases, with 10 bases lying between them. CDR1 is KGHSY, CDR2 FQNENV, per germline. The CDR3 nucleotides are TGTGCCAGCAGCCAATCTAACAGACCTAACACCGGGGAGCTGTTTTTT. Residues: CASSQSNRPNTGELFF.

The chain carries TRBV7-9 and TRBJ2-3; D call uncertain. The length of the CDR3 is 12 residues. Germline lookup yields CDR1 SEHNR and CDR2 FQNEAQ (reference sequence). Trimming cost V 5 bases and J 3 bases, with 6 bases left between them. This chain's CDR3 is CASSHVTDTQYF. The DNA of the CDR3 is TGTGCCAGCAGCCACGTGACAGATACGCAGTATTTT.

This clone was counted a single time. The rearrangement uses TRBV30 and TRBJ2-7; possible D gene TRBD2, 6 bases. The ends were cut back, 5 bases at V and 0 bases at J, with 14 bases in the middle. The CDR3 consists of 14 residues. Looked up from germline, CDR1 is GTSNPN and CDR2 is SVGIG (reference sequence). The CDR3 DNA sequence: TGTGCCTGGGTTAAAGCGGGTAGCTCCTACGAGCAGTACTTC. Translated: CAWVKAGSSYEQYF.

As for this clone: Other nucleotide sequences in the sample specify the same CDR3. The chain links TRBV28 to TRBJ1-2; D remains ambiguous. The CDR3 has 12 residues. Germline V gives CDR1 MDHEN, CDR2 SYDVKM. Trimming shortened V by 5 bases and J by 4 bases, and 8 bases separated the two germline ends. CDR3: CASSPSPYGYTF. The CDR3 DNA follows: TGTGCCAGCAGTCCATCCCCCTATGGCTACACCTTC.

The table lists this clone with a count of one. CDR3 coding DNA: TGTGCCAGCAGTGAACACAGGGGGAACACTGAAGCTTTCTTT. Protein sequence: CASSEHRGNTEAFF. This chain links TRBV6-1 with TRBJ1-1, with TRBD1 matching 7 bases. The germline V gene encodes CDR1 MNHNS and CDR2 SASEGT. This CDR3 spans 14 amino acids. V lost 2 bases and J lost 1; bases outside the gene matches: 1.

The V call is TRBV19, the J call TRBJ2-2; 9 nucleotides align to TRBD1. Germline trimming cut 2 bases from V and 5 bases from J; bases unmatched to any gene: 6. Germline CDR1 is LNHDA and CDR2 is SQIVND (reference sequence). The CDR3 covers 16 residues. CDR3 nucleotide sequence: TGTGCCAGTAGTATAAACAGGGGGCAGAGAACCGGGGAGCTGTTTTTT. It codes for CASSINRGQRTGELFF. The entire variable domain, with the rest obtained from reference TRBV19 and TRBJ2-2, is as follows: DGGITQSPKYLFRKEGQNVTLSCEQNLNHDAMYWYRQDPGQGLRLIYYSQIVNDFQKGDIAEGYSVSREKKESFPLTVTSAQKNPTAFYLCASSINRGQRTGELFFGEGSRLTVL.

The rearrangement links TRBV5-1 to TRBJ2-5; 11 nucleotides match TRBD2. The CDR3 extends over 16 amino acids. Germline V gene data show CDR1 as SGHRS and CDR2 as YFSETQ. After removal of 4 bases from V and 5 bases from J, the junction contained 10 bases not matched to a gene. In DNA, the CDR3 is TGCGCCAGCAGCATACCGACTAGCGGGATTGGGGAGACCCAGTACTTC. Encoded protein: CASSIPTSGIGETQYF. Full variable domain (remainder filled in from reference TRBV5-1 and TRBJ2-5): KAGVTQTPRYLIKTRGQQVTLSCSPISGHRSVSWYQQTPGQGLQFLFEYFSETQRNKGNFPGRFSGRQFSNSRSEMNVSTLELGDSALYLCASSIPTSGIGETQYFGPGTRLLVL.

The chain recombines TRBV6-6 with TRBJ1-3; the D gene is possibly TRBD1 (5 bases). V shed 6 bases and J shed 5 bases, with 20 bases lying between them. The CDR3 spans 16 residues. Germline-derived CDR1 and CDR2 are MNHNY and SVGAGI (reference sequence). This CDR3 reads CASSVKGTLGRNTIYF. In nucleotides, the CDR3 is TGTGCCAGCAGCGTTAAGGGGACTTTAGGAAGAAACACCATATATTTT.

The chain couples TRBV2 to TRBJ2-1; 10 bases match TRBD2. CDR3 size: 15 residues. V trimming: 7 bases; J trimming: 6 bases; junction bases outside the gene matches: 9. Germline V gene sequence: CDR1 SNHLY, CDR2 FYNNEI. The CDR3 bases are TGTGCCAGCAACGGCCTAGCGGGAGTCGCCAATGAGCAGTTCTTC. Translating it yields CASNGLAGVANEQFF. The variable domain in full, with the rest retrieved from reference TRBV2 and TRBJ2-1, is EPEVTQTPSHQVTQMGQEVILRCVPISNHLYFYWYRQILGQKVEFLVSFYNNEISEKSEIFDDQFSVERPDGSNFTLKIRSTKLEDSAMYFCASNGLAGVANEQFFGPGTRLTVL.

This clone has just a few counts. V is TRBV2 and J is TRBJ2-7, with 7 bases lining up with TRBD1. Trimming took 7 bases from V and 5 from J; bases not matched to a gene: 8. The germline CDR1 and CDR2 sequences are SNHLY and FYNNEI. The CDR3 has 13 amino acids. The CDR3 protein is CASTRDRVDEQYF. CDR3 sequence (DNA): TGTGCCAGCACCCGAGACAGGGTTGACGAGCAGTACTTC.

V is TRBV28 and J is TRBJ2-1; 10 nucleotides line up with TRBD2. The J segment lost 4 bases and the V segment lost 3 bases, leaving 15 bases of the junction unmatched. Germline loops: CDR1 MDHEN, CDR2 SYDVKM. The CDR3 contains 19 residues. CDR3 nucleotide sequence: TGTGCCAGCAGTTTGGGACTAGCGAGAACCGTAAGGCGATACAATGAGCAGTTCTTC. Its protein is CASSLGLARTVRRYNEQFF.

The V call is TRBV16, the J call TRBJ1-3; D unresolved. The CDR3 runs 15 residues. From germline, CDR1 is KGHSY and CDR2 FQNENV. V was clipped by 1 base and J by 4 bases, with 11 bases between them. The CDR3 DNA sequence: TGTGCCAGCAGCCAATTTCAAGGTACCGGAAACACCATATATTTT. Amino acids: CASSQFQGTGNTIYF.

CDR3 in amino acids: CASSLSGQAYEQYF. CDR3 nucleotide sequence: TGTGCCAGCAGCTTATCGGGACAAGCTTACGAGCAGTACTTC. The genes are TRBV11-2 and TRBJ2-7; TRBD1 is a possible D gene (6 bases). Germline values: CDR1 SGHAT, CDR2 FQNNGV. Trimming removed 2 bases at V and 4 bases at J, with 12 bases between. The CDR3 contains 14 residues.

V gene TRBV7-9 combines with J gene TRBJ1-1; no clear D gene. The germline gives CDR1 SEHNR, CDR2 FQNEAQ (reference sequence). Deletions cut 5 bases from V and 1 base from J, with 11 bases between. The CDR3 covers 14 residues. CDR3 sequence: CASSAYQENTEAFF. As DNA, the CDR3 is TGTGCCAGCAGCGCATATCAGGAGAACACTGAAGCTTTCTTT.

This chain connects TRBV19 to TRBJ2-7, with TRBD1 as a possible D gene (6 bases). This CDR3 region has 14 residues. The germline V and J ends were trimmed by 3 bases and 6 bases, with 15 bases remaining between them. Germline-derived CDR1 and CDR2 are LNHDA and SQIVND (reference sequence). CDR3 bases: TGTGCCAGTAGTATCGAGACAGGCATTGGCGAGCAGTACTTC. It translates to CASSIETGIGEQYF.

In DNA form, the CDR3 reads TGTGCCAGCAGCTTAGGCACTAGCGGATTCACAGATACGCAGTATTTT. The encoded protein is CASSLGTSGFTDTQYF. The V call is TRBV11-2, the J call TRBJ2-3; 8 bases map to TRBD2. The CDR3 covers 16 residues. The V gene end was trimmed by 1 base and the J gene end by 2 bases; junction bases not matched to a gene: 5. The V gene's germline CDR1 is SGHAT and CDR2 FQNNGV. The full variable domain, with the rest looked up from reference TRBV11-2 and TRBJ2-3, is EAGVAQSPRYKIIEKRQSVAFWCNPISGHATLYWYQQILGQGPKLLIQFQNNGVVDDSQLPKDRFSAERLKGVDSTLKIQPAKLEDSAVYLCASSLGTSGFTDTQYFGPGTRLTVL.